The 30 T cell receptor beta chains listed next were all sequenced from one sample in a study of control samples from healthy donors and cancer patients. The repertoire was sequenced with immunoSEQ multiplex PCR; TCRdb's copy has only in-frame clones and lacks some. The sample has some 130,000 clones; more than 85% are singletons. The specimen sequenced was blood. The receptor set was obtained from a woman in her 30s in good health.

The chain recombines TRBV11-2 with TRBJ1-1; D is unclear. The germline gives CDR1 SGHAT, CDR2 FQNNGV. CDR3 length: 12 residues. V gave up 2 bases and J gave up 8 bases, with 9 bases separating them. The CDR3 here is CASSLSRGEAFF. CDR3 bases: TGTGCCAGCAGCTTATCGCGAGGAGAAGCTTTCTTT.

The genes are TRBV14 and TRBJ1-3; D is unclear. CDR1 is SGHDN and CDR2 is FVKESK in the germline V gene. CDR3 length: 15 amino acids. Trimming shortened V by 1 base and J by 2 bases, and 9 bases separated the two germline ends. CDR3 region: CASSQGIRTGNTIYF. CDR3 bases: TGTGCCAGCAGCCAAGGGATTCGTACTGGAAACACCATATATTTT.

The rearrangement uses TRBV2 and TRBJ1-2; TRBD1 agrees at 10 bases. The germline V gene encodes CDR1 SNHLY and CDR2 FYNNEI. With V trimmed by 7 bases and J by 4 bases, 6 bases remained unmatched. The CDR3 totals 14 residues. In nucleotides, the CDR3 is TGTGCCAGCACATCGACAGGGGGCGCCTATGGCTACACCTTC. Protein product: CASTSTGGAYGYTF.

A single count supports this clone. This rearrangement joins TRBV2 to TRBJ1-6; D call uncertain. The CDR3 runs to 16 residues. The V and J ends lost 4 bases and 7 bases respectively, with 17 bases between them. Germline V gives CDR1 SNHLY, CDR2 FYNNEI. The CDR3 DNA sequence: TGTGCCAGCAGTGGGGGTGAGGGTTCGGAGAATTCACCCCTCCACTTT. Its translation: CASSGGEGSENSPLHF.

The chain joins TRBV27 to TRBJ2-2; 12 bases are shared with TRBD2. Germline trimming cut 6 bases from V and 6 bases from J; bases unmatched to any gene: 5. The length of the CDR3 is 15 residues. The V gene's germline CDR1 is MNHEY and CDR2 SMNVEV (reference sequence). The CDR3, as DNA: TGTGCCAGCAGACTAGCGGGAGGAAAGTCCGGGGAGCTGTTTTTT. Its translation: CASRLAGGKSGELFF.

The V and J genes are TRBV5-4 and TRBJ2-5; 9 bases fit TRBD2. This CDR3 comprises 15 residues. Germline V lookup: CDR1 SGHNT, CDR2 YYREEE (reference sequence). Trimming took 0 bases from V and 2 from J; bases not matched to a gene: 2. The CDR3 sequence: CASSLGLAEQETQYF. The DNA of the CDR3 is TGTGCCAGCAGCTTGGGACTAGCGGAACAAGAGACCCAGTACTTC. The full variable domain, rest sourced from reference TRBV5-4 and TRBJ2-5, is ETGVTQSPTHLIKTRGQQVTLRCSSQSGHNTVSWYQQALGQGPQFIFQYYREEENGRGNFPPRFSGLQFPNYSSELNVNALELDDSALYLCASSLGLAEQETQYFGPGTRLLVL.

The chain recombines TRBV28 with TRBJ1-2, with D uncertain. V was pared by 6 bases and J by 2 bases, with 10 bases between. Germline values: CDR1 MDHEN, CDR2 SYDVKM. The CDR3 is 13 amino acids. The CDR3 loop reads CASSPQTNYGYTF. Written as DNA, the CDR3 is TGTGCCAGCAGCCCTCAGACGAACTATGGCTACACCTTC.

The chain is built from TRBV27 and TRBJ2-5; D remains ambiguous. CDR1 is MNHEY, CDR2 SMNVEV, per germline (reference sequence). Trimming shortened V by 5 bases and J by 2 bases, and 18 bases separated the two germline ends. CDR3 length: 16 amino acids. The CDR3 region is CASSLRPAGHQETQYF. The CDR3 coding sequence is TGTGCCAGCAGTCTTCGACCGGCCGGGCATCAAGAGACCCAGTACTTC.

This rearrangement joins TRBV27 to TRBJ1-2; possible D gene TRBD1, 6 bases. The ends were cut back, 5 bases at V and 8 bases at J, with 15 bases in the middle. Per the germline V gene, CDR1 is MNHEY and CDR2 is SMNVEV (reference sequence). This CDR3 has 13 amino acids. Written as DNA, the CDR3 is TGTGCCAGCAGTGCCGGGACAACGGGGGGCTACACCTTC. This encodes CASSAGTTGGYTF.

This clone has just one count. The V call is TRBV30, the J call TRBJ2-6; the D is unclear. The V gene lost 4 bases and the J gene lost 0 bases, with 4 bases spanning the gap. The germline V gene encodes CDR1 GTSNPN and CDR2 SVGIG (reference sequence). The CDR3 spans 13 residues. The CDR3 here is CAWKGSGANVLTF. The CDR3 DNA follows: TGTGCCTGGAAGGGCTCTGGGGCCAACGTCCTGACTTTC.

V usage is TRBV19 and J usage is TRBJ2-4; no clear D. Germline V gene sequence: CDR1 LNHDA, CDR2 SQIVND (reference sequence). The CDR3 sequence is 13 residues long. With 3 bases removed from V and 8 bases from J, the gap between germline ends came to 11 bases. DNA for the CDR3: TGTGCCAGTAGTATTACGTGGGCGGACATTCAGTACTTC. Translating gives CASSITWADIQYF. The variable domain in full, completed from reference TRBV19 and TRBJ2-4, reads DGGITQSPKYLFRKEGQNVTLSCEQNLNHDAMYWYRQDPGQGLRLIYYSQIVNDFQKGDIAEGYSVSREKKESFPLTVTSAQKNPTAFYLCASSITWADIQYFGAGTRLSVL.

The chain is built from TRBV29-1 and TRBJ2-1, with 9 bases identical to TRBD2. CDR3 size: 13 residues. Germline CDR1 reads SQVTM; CDR2 reads ANQGSEA. V trimming: 3 bases; J trimming: 8 bases; junction bases outside the gene matches: 5. CDR3 sequence (DNA): TGCAGCGTTGATTCGCGGGAGGGCTATGAGCAGTTCTTC. Its translation is CSVDSREGYEQFF.

V is TRBV9 and J is TRBJ2-3; D possibly matches TRBD1 or TRBD2 (5 bases each). This CDR3 has 15 amino acids. Germline V gene data show CDR1 as SGDLS and CDR2 as YYNGEE. The V end was cut by 6 bases, the J end by 4 bases, with 18 bases between. The CDR3 DNA is TGTGCCAGCACGCCCCGGGACCTGGGGGCAGATACGCAGTATTTT. It specifies CASTPRDLGADTQYF.

The chain employs TRBV10-3 and TRBJ1-1; D is ambiguous. V was clipped by 0 bases and J by 6 bases, with 14 bases between them. Germline V gene lookup returns CDR1 ENHRY and CDR2 SYGVKD. The CDR3 totals 15 residues. CDR3 in DNA: TGTGCCATCAGTGAGTCGAGGGAGCGGCTGGCTGAAGCTTTCTTT. This sequence encodes CAISESRERLAEAFF.

The V call is TRBV5-1, the J call TRBJ2-1; 7 bases are shared with TRBD2. V was pared by 4 bases and J by 8 bases, with 15 bases of the junction left unmatched. This CDR3 is 16 amino acids long. Germline CDR1 SGHRS, CDR2 YFSETQ. The DNA for the CDR3 is TGCGCCAGCAGCATCGGGGGGATAGGAACATCATATGAGCAGTTCTTC. It translates to CASSIGGIGTSYEQFF.

V and J are TRBV30 and TRBJ2-7; D unclear. The CDR3 sequence is 15 residues long. V dropped 1 base and J dropped 2 bases, with 15 bases sitting between them. Per germline, CDR1 GTSNPN and CDR2 SVGIG (reference sequence). CDR3 region: CAWSGESAATYEQYF. DNA of the CDR3: TGTGCCTGGAGTGGGGAATCGGCAGCGACCTACGAGCAGTACTTC.

J is TRBJ1-5 and V is TRBV15; D gene uncertain. The CDR3 runs 12 residues. CDR1 is LNHNV, CDR2 YYDKDF, per germline (reference sequence). Deletions cut 2 bases from V and 3 bases from J, with 2 bases between. The CDR3 DNA is TGTGCCACCAGCAGAAACAATCAGCCCCAGCATTTT. Its translation: CATSRNNQPQHF.

V is TRBV19 and J is TRBJ2-5; 8 bases map to TRBD2. Germline values: CDR1 LNHDA, CDR2 SQIVND (reference sequence). The CDR3 runs to 16 residues. Trimming took 5 bases from V and 2 from J; bases not matched to a gene: 10. CDR3 sequence: CASSVGVAGLQETQYF. For the CDR3, the DNA is TGTGCCAGTAGTGTCGGGGTAGCGGGATTACAAGAGACCCAGTACTTC.

The chain joins TRBV6-5 to TRBJ2-2; 8 bases line up with TRBD2. The CDR3 is made up of 15 amino acids. The V and J ends lost 8 bases and 5 bases, in that order; junction bases with no gene match: 10. Germline V CDR1 and CDR2: MNHEY, SVGAGI. CDR3 bases: TGTGCCAGCCGGATAGCGGGGCAGTCAACCGGGGAGCTGTTTTTT. This encodes CASRIAGQSTGELFF.

The chain joins TRBV6-5 to TRBJ1-5; D unresolved. V lost 2 bases to trimming and J lost 6 bases, with 14 bases between them. This CDR3 region has 15 residues. Germline CDR1 is MNHEY and CDR2 is SVGAGI. The CDR3 protein is CASSYGRTPGQPQHF. The CDR3 DNA sequence: TGTGCCAGCAGTTACGGTCGGACGCCTGGTCAGCCCCAGCATTTT.

This clone was detected only once. V gene TRBV27 combines with J gene TRBJ2-1; D is perhaps TRBD2 (5 bases). There are 14 residues in the CDR3. The V and J ends lost 7 bases and 5 bases respectively, with 15 bases between them. CDR1 is MNHEY and CDR2 is SMNVEV in the germline V gene (reference sequence). CDR3 sequence reads: CASTAGNTNNEQFF. DNA for the CDR3: TGTGCCAGCACTGCCGGGAATACTAACAATGAGCAGTTCTTC.

The chain carries TRBV29-1 and TRBJ1-1; 8 bases align to TRBD1. This CDR3 contains 13 residues. V gave up 7 bases and J gave up 8 bases; unmatched junction bases: 12. In germline, CDR1 is SQVTM, CDR2 ANQGSEA. The CDR3, as DNA: TGCAGCGCCACGAACGTCAGGGGGCTGGAAGCTTTCTTT. This encodes CSATNVRGLEAFF.

The rearrangement uses TRBV13 and TRBJ2-1; possible D gene TRBD2, 5 bases. Trimming took 0 bases from V and 3 from J, leaving 9 bases between them. The CDR3 is 15 residues long. Germline CDR1 is PRHDT and CDR2 is FYEKMQ (reference sequence). The DNA for the CDR3 is TGTGCCAGCAGCTTAGGGACTATACTCTACAATGAGCAGTTCTTC. This sequence encodes CASSLGTILYNEQFF.

The chain combines TRBV27 with TRBJ2-7; the D is unclear. The V gene lost 2 bases and the J gene lost 2 bases, with 7 bases spanning the gap. The CDR3 sequence is 13 residues long. Germline-derived CDR1 and CDR2 are MNHEY and SMNVEV (reference sequence). In DNA form, the CDR3 reads TGTGCCAGCAGTTTACTCCGTACCTACGAGCAGTACTTC. Translation gives CASSLLRTYEQYF.

V and J are TRBV7-8 and TRBJ2-7, with TRBD2 identical over 8 bases. V shed 4 bases, J shed 5 bases, and the junction held 7 bases outside the gene matches. In germline, CDR1 is SGHVS, CDR2 FQNEAQ. The CDR3 covers 14 residues. For the CDR3, the DNA is TGTGCCAGCAGCTGGGCCGGGAGGGTCCACGAGCAGTACTTC. This codes for CASSWAGRVHEQYF.

The chain has TRBV7-9 and TRBJ2-7; tentative D call: TRBD2 (5 bases). Germline CDR1 and CDR2: SEHNR and FQNEAQ (reference sequence). Trimming removed 1 base at V and 10 bases at J, with 14 bases between. There are 13 residues in the CDR3. The CDR3 protein is CASSLDGWASQYF. The CDR3 DNA reads TGTGCCAGCAGCTTAGATGGTTGGGCTAGCCAGTACTTC.

The CDR3 DNA follows: TGTGCCAGCAGTCCCCACGTGGACTACGAGCAGTACTTC. Translated, it gives CASSPHVDYEQYF. The rearrangement joins TRBV6-5 to TRBJ2-7; D remains unclear. Trimming pared 5 bases from V and 3 bases from J, leaving 11 bases between. The CDR3 covers 13 residues. Germline V gives CDR1 MNHEY, CDR2 SVGAGI.

The chain links TRBV5-1 to TRBJ1-2; the match to TRBD1 covers 7 bases. V trimming: 4 bases; J trimming: 2 bases; junction bases outside the gene matches: 2. Germline assignment: CDR1 SGHRS and CDR2 YFSETQ. The CDR3 contains 13 residues. The DNA for the CDR3 is TGCGCCAGCAGCATGGGACAGAACTATGGCTACACCTTC. Protein: CASSMGQNYGYTF.

The chain has TRBV30 and TRBJ2-3, with 7 bases that match TRBD2. With 0 bases clipped from V and 4 bases from J, the junction kept 7 bases outside the gene matches. The V gene's germline CDR1 is GTSNPN and CDR2 SVGIG (reference sequence). The CDR3 totals 15 residues. DNA of the CDR3: TGTGCCTGGAGTGTACTGGGGGGGAGTGCAGATACGCAGTATTTT. The encoded protein is CAWSVLGGSADTQYF.

CDR3 nucleotides: TGTGCCAGCAGTGTGGAGAGAAACTACGAGCAGTACTTC. Protein: CASSVERNYEQYF. This sequence joins TRBV2 and TRBJ2-7; no reliable D call. Germline V gene lookup returns CDR1 SNHLY and CDR2 FYNNEI. With 4 bases removed from V and 3 bases from J, the gap between germline ends came to 10 bases. The CDR3 is made up of 13 amino acids.